In its sample, the clone carrying this T cell receptor (beta chain) was seen a few times. Diagnosing involved the use of clinical symptoms, serum thyroxine and TRAb, thyroid ultrasound and orbital computed tomography. The data originate from a study of T cells in Graves' hyperthyroidism and ophthalmopathy. Deletions cut 4 bases from V and 5 bases from J, with 14 bases between. This CDR3 region has 14 residues. The germline CDR1 and CDR2 sequences are SEHNR and FQNEAQ (reference sequence). Regions amplified from RNA transcripts were the TCR beta CDR3 regions. The HTBI primer set was used in a first-round RT-PCR of the TCR CDR3. TCRdb re-called the multiplex PCR reads through MiXCR, storing one row per CDR3 protein. The data contain hundreds of thousands of distinct CDR3 sequences, about two fifths of them singletons.

Source material: blood. This chain connects TRBV7-9 to TRBJ1-1; the D is unclear. The TCR originated in a young man with Graves' hyperthyroidism. The CDR3 nucleotides are TGTGCCAGCAGCTACACTCCAAGGTGGACTGAAGCTTTCTTT. Its protein product is CASSYTPRWTEAFF.